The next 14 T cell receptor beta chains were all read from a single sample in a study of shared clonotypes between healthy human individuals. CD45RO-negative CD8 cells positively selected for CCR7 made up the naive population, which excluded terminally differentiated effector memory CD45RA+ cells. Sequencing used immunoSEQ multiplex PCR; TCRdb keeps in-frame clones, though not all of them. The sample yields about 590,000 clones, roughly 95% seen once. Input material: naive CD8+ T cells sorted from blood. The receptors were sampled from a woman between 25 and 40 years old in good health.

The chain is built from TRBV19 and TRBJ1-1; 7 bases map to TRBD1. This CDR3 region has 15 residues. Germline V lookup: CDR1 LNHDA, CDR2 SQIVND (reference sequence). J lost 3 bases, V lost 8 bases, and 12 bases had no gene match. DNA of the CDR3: TGTGCCAGTGGAGGGACAGAAGGAGGTGACACTGAAGCTTTCTTT. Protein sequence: CASGGTEGGDTEAFF.

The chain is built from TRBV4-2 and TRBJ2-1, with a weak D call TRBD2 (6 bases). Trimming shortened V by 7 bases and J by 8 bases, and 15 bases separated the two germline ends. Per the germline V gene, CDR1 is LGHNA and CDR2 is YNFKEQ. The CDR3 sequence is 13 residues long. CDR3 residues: CASTGRRRDEQFF. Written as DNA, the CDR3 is TGTGCCAGCACCGGGAGAAGGAGGGATGAGCAGTTCTTC.

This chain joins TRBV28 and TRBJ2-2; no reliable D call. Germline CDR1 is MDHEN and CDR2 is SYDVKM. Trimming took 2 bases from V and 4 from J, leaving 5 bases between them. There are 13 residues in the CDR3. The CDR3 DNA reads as TGTGCCAGCAGTTTAGTCCCCACCGGGGAGCTGTTTTTT. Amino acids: CASSLVPTGELFF. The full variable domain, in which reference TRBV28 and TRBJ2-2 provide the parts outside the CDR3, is DVKVTQSSRYLVKRTGEKVFLECVQDMDHENMFWYRQDPGLGLRLIYFSYDVKMKEKGDIPEGYSVSREKKERFSLILESASTNQTSMYLCASSLVPTGELFFGEGSRLTVL.

The CDR3 reads CASSFGGDNEQFF. CDR3 sequence (DNA): TGTGCCAGCAGCTTTGGCGGTGACAATGAGCAGTTCTTC. The chain joins TRBV7-9 to TRBJ2-1; D gene uncertain. CDR3 size: 13 residues. Germline lookup yields CDR1 SEHNR and CDR2 FQNEAQ (reference sequence). The V gene lost 3 bases and the J gene lost 5 bases, with 8 bases spanning the gap.

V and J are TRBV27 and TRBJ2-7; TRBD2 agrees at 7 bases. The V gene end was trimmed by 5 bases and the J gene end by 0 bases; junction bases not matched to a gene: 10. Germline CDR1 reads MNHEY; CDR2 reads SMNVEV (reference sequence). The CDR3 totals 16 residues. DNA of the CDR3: TGTGCCAGCAGTCCCGCTGGTAGCGGGCTCTCCTACGAGCAGTACTTC. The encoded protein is CASSPAGSGLSYEQYF.

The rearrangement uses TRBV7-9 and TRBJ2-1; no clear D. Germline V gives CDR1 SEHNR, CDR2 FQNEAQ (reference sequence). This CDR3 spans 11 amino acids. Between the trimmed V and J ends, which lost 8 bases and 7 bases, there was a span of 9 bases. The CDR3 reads CASRALNEQFF. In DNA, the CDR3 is TGTGCCAGCCGGGCTTTGAATGAGCAGTTCTTC.

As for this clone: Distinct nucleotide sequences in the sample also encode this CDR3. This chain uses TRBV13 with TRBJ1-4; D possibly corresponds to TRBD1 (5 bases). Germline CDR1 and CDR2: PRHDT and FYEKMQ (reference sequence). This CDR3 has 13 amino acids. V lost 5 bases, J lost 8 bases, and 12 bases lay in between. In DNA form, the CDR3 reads TGTGCCAGCAGCGGTAGGCGGGACGAAAAACTGTTTTTT. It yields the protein CASSGRRDEKLFF.

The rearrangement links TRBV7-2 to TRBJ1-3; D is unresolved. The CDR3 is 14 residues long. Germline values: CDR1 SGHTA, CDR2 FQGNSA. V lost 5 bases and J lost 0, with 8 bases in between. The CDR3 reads CASSPLYSGNTIYF. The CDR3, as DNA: TGTGCCAGCAGCCCCCTTTACTCTGGAAACACCATATATTTT.

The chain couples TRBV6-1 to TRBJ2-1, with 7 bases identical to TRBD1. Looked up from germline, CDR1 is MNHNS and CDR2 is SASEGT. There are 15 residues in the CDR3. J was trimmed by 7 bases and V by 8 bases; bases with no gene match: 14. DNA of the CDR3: TGTGCCAGCCTCAACTCACCTGAGGGGGCGAATGAGCAGTTCTTC. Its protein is CASLNSPEGANEQFF.

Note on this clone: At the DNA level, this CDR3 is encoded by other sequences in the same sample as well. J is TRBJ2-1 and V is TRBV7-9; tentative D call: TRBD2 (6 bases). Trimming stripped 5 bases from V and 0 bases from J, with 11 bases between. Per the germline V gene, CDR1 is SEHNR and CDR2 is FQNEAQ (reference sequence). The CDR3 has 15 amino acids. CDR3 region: CASSLTGSSYNEQFF. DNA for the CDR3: TGTGCCAGCAGCCTCACCGGGAGCTCCTACAATGAGCAGTTCTTC.

CDR3 loop: CASSERGGMGVPYNEQFF. As DNA, the CDR3 is TGTGCCAGCAGCGAGCGGGGGGGGATGGGAGTCCCCTACAATGAGCAGTTCTTC. The chain has TRBV11-2 and TRBJ2-1, with 10 bases lining up with TRBD2. Losses at the gene ends were 5 bases for V and 2 bases for J; bases not matched to a gene: 12. Germline CDR1 SGHAT, CDR2 FQNNGV. This CDR3 spans 18 amino acids.

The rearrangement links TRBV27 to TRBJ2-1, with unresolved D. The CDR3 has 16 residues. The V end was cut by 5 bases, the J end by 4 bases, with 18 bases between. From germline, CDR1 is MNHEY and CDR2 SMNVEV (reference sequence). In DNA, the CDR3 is TGTGCCAGCAGTCTAGGTTTGGGGTTGGGGTACAATGAGCAGTTCTTC. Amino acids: CASSLGLGLGYNEQFF.

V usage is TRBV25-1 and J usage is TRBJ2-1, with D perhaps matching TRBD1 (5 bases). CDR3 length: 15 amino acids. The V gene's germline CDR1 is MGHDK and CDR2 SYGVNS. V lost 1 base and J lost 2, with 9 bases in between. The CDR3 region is CASSEFRAAYNEQFF. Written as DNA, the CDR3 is TGTGCCAGCAGTGAATTCAGGGCGGCCTACAATGAGCAGTTCTTC.

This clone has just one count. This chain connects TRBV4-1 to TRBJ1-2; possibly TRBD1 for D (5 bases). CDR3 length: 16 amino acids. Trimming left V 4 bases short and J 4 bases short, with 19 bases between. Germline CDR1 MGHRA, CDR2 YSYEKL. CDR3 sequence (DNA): TGCGCCAGCAGCCCTAGCCCCGGGGCCGCTACCTATGGCTACACCTTC. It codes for CASSPSPGAATYGYTF.